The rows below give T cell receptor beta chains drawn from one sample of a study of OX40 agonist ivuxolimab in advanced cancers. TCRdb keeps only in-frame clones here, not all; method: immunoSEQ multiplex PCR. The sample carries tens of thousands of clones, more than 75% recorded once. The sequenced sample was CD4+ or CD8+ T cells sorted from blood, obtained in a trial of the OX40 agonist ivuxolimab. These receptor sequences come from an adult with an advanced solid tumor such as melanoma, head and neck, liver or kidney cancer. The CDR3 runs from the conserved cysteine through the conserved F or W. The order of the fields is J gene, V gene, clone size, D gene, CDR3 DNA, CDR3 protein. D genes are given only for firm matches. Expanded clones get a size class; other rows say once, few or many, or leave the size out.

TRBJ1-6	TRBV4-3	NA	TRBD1	TGCGCCAGCAGCTCTCAGGGGGCGGGTTTTGATTCACCCCTCCACTTT	CASSSQGAGFDSPLHF
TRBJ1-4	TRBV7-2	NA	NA	TGTGCCAGCAGCAGTCAACAGGGAAAACTGTTTTTT	CASSSQQGKLFF
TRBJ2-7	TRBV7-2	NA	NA	TGTGCCAGCAGCTTAGGTAGGGGTGCCTACGAGCAGTACTTC	CASSLGRGAYEQYF
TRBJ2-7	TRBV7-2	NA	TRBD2	TGTGCCAGCAGCTTAACTAGCGGGGGGTTCTACGAGCAGTACTTC	CASSLTSGGFYEQYF
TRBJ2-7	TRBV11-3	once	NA	TGTGCCAGCAGCTCCTCGCTACAGGCCGACTACGAGCAGTACTTC	CASSSSLQADYEQYF
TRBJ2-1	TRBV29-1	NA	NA	TGCAGTACCTTAGAGGCGTCCAATGAGCAGTTCTTC	CSTLEASNEQFF
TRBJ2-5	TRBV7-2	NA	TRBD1	TGTGCCAGCAGCTTGCAAGACAGGGCGCGGGAGACCCAGTACTTC	CASSLQDRARETQYF
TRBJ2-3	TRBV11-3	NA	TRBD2	TGTGCCAGCAGCTTACTGACGCTAGCGGGAGGGGGCCCAGATACGCAGTATTTT	CASSLLTLAGGGPDTQYF
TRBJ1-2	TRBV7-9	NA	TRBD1	TGTGCCAGCAGCTTAGGACAGGGGAGCTATGGCTACACCTTC	CASSLGQGSYGYTF
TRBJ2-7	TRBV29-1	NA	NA	TGCAGCGTTGAGGTCGTTGCTACGGGCGAGCAGTACTTC	CSVEVVATGEQYF
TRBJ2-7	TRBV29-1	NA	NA	TGCAGCGTTAGAGACATCGCCTACGAGCAGTACTTC	CSVRDIAYEQYF
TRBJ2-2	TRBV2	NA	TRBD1	TGTGCCAGCAGTGAGGACAGGGGTGCCACCGGGGAGCTGTTTTTT	CASSEDRGATGELFF
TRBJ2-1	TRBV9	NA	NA	TGTGCCAGCAGCGTAGACGGTGACTCCTACAATGAGCAGTTCTTC	CASSVDGDSYNEQFF
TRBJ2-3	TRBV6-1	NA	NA	TGTGCCAGCCTCGGTCCTAGCACAGATACGCAGTATTTT	CASLGPSTDTQYF
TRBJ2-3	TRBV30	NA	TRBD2	TGTGCCTCCTCCAGGGGGACTAGCGGGAGTGGCACAGATACGCAGTATTTT	CASSRGTSGSGTDTQYF
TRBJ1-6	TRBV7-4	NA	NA	TGTGCCAGCAGCCCCCCCGACCGGCAGAATTCACCCCTCCACTTT	CASSPPDRQNSPLHF
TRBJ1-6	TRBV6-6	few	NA	TGTGCCAGCAGTACCCGGACCGTTGAGAATTCACCCCTCCACTTT	CASSTRTVENSPLHF
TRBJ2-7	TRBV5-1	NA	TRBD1	TGCGCCAGCAGCATGAGCCGGGACAGCTACGAGCAGTACTTC	CASSMSRDSYEQYF
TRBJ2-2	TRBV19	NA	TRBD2	TGTGCCGGATCAGCGGGGGCCACCGGGGAGCTGTTTTTT	CAGSAGATGELFF
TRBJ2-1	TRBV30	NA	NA	TGTGCCTGGAGTGTAATTGGATCGGCTGAGCAGTTCTTC	CAWSVIGSAEQFF
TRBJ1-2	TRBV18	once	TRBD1	TGTGCCAGCTCACCACTTTACAGGGGGCGCACGGGCTACACCTTC	CASSPLYRGRTGYTF
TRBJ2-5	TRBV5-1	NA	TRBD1	TGCGCCAGCAGCTTGGGAACCTCAGGGGGCAAGCAAGAGACCCAGTACTTC	CASSLGTSGGKQETQYF
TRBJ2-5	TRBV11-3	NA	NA	TGTGCCAGCAGCTTAGCGGGAGTGGGGGAAGAGACCCAGTACTTC	CASSLAGVGEETQYF
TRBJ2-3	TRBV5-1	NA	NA	TGCGCCAGCAGCTTTCAGGGTGTGGGCACAGATACGCAGTATTTT	CASSFQGVGTDTQYF
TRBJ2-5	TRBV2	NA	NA	TGTGCCAGCACAGGGCCGGTTCGAGAGACCCAGTACTTC	CASTGPVRETQYF
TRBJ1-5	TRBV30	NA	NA	TGTGCCTGGAGTGAGGGGAGCAATCAGCCCCAGCATTTT	CAWSEGSNQPQHF
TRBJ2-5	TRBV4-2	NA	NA	TGTGCCAGCGGTGGGGAGACCCAGTACTTC	CASGGETQYF
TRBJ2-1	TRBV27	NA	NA	TGTGCCAGCAGTTTCTCCGCGGCCACGAGGGGCGGGGCCTACTACAATGAGCAGTTCTTC	CASSFSAATRGGAYYNEQFF
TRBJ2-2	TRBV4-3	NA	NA	TGCGCCAGCAGCCAAGAGGGGCAAACCACCGGGGAGCTGTTTTTT	CASSQEGQTTGELFF
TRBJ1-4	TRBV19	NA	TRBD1	TGTGCCAGTAGTACGGGACAGGGAGTTAATGAAAAACTGTTTTTT	CASSTGQGVNEKLFF
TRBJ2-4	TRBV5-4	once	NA	TGTGCCAGCAGCGATAAACGGGGCCTGGGGGACATTCAGTACTTC	CASSDKRGLGDIQYF
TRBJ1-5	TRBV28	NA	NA	TGTGCCAGCAGTTTCGGTAGGGGGTCGGTGAATCAGCCCCAGCATTTT	CASSFGRGSVNQPQHF
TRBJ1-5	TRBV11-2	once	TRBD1	TGTGCCAGCAGCTTAGTGACGGGACAGGGTGGAATAAGCAATCAGCCCCAGCATTTT	CASSLVTGQGGISNQPQHF
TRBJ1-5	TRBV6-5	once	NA	TGTGCCAGCAGTTCCGGATCAACAGGGCGTGGACAGCCCCAGCATTTT	CASSSGSTGRGQPQHF
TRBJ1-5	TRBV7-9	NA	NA	TGTGCCAGCAGCTTAGAGGGCCGCAATCAGCCCCAGCATTTT	CASSLEGRNQPQHF
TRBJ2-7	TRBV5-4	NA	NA	TGTGCCAGCAGTCCCTGGCATTCCTACGAGCAGTACTTC	CASSPWHSYEQYF
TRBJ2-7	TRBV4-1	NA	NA	TGCGCCAGCAGCGCCAGGTCCGAGCAGTACTTC	CASSARSEQYF
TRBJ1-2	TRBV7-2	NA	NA	TGTGCCAGCAGCTTAGCCCAAGGGGGGGGCTATGGCTACACCTTC	CASSLAQGGGYGYTF
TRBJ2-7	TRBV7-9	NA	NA	TGTGCCAGCAGCGTACGCGGCGGAGCTACCTACGAGCAGTACTTC	CASSVRGGATYEQYF
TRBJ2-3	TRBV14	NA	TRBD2	TGTGCCAGCAGCCAAGTAGCCTTTCTAGCGGGGAGTTGCACAGATACGCAGTATTTT	CASSQVAFLAGSCTDTQYF
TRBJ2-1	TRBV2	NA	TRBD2	TGTGCCAGCAGTGTCGGCGGGAGGGTGTCCTACAATGAGCAGTTCTTC	CASSVGGRVSYNEQFF